This record looks at one T cell receptor beta chain sequence and its context. What it binds is not known. The data are from a study of a mutant IDH1 vaccine in newly diagnosed glioma. Whole-study context: Either 4-6 weeks after radiotherapy alone or alongside temozolomide, vaccination was begun.

Noted time point: week 35, safety follow-up. With topical imiquimod, each dose of the vaccine consisted of 300 ug of mutant IDH1 20-mer peptide. Some clones are missing from TCRdb's copy, which holds only in-frame ones; the method was immunoSEQ multiplex PCR. Seen here are 35,000 to 45,000 clones, 85% to 90% observed once, and the top ten hold about 1.5%. Study-level findings and limits: It was about 92% of patients that developed vaccine-induced immune responses.

The V gene's germline CDR1 is SGHKS and CDR2 YYEKEE (reference sequence). Trimming took 0 bases from V and 0 from J, leaving 4 bases between them. This CDR3 comprises 14 residues. The chain joins TRBV5-5 to TRBJ2-4; D is uncertain. The sample here was PBMCs, taken from a glioma patient whose treatment included an IDH1 peptide vaccine. The receptor was isolated from a man between 40 and 49 years old with glioma. Here the CDR3 DNA reads TGTGCCAGCAGCTTGGGACTAGCCAAAAACATTCAGTACTTC. Translating it yields CASSLGLAKNIQYF.